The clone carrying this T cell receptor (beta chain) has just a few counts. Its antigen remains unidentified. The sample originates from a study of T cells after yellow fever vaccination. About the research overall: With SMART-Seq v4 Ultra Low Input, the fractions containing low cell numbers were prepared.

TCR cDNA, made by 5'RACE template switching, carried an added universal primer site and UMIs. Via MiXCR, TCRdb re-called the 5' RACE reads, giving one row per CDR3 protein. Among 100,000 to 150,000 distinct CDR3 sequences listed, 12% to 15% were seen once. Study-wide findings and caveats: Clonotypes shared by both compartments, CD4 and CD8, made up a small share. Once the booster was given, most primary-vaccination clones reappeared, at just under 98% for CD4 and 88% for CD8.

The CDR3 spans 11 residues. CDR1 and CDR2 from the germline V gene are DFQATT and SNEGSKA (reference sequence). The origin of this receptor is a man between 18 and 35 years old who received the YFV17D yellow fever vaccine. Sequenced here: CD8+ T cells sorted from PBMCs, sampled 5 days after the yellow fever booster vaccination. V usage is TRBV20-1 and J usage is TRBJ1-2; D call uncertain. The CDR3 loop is CRTQRAYGYTF. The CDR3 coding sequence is TGCAGAACTCAGCGTGCCTATGGCTACACCTTC.